This record covers a single T cell receptor beta chain. Data came from immunoSEQ multiplex PCR; TCRdb stores just in-frame clones and leaves some out. Among about 300,000 clones listed, 65% to 85% were seen once. The germline V gene has CDR1 LNHDA and CDR2 SQIVND (reference sequence). Trimming at V came to 6 bases and at J to 0 bases, leaving 7 bases not matched to a gene. This CDR3 is 16 amino acids long. These data belong to a study of blood T cell repertoires in COVID-19. Across the whole study: T cells, B-cell-depleted T cells, or PBMCs supplied cDNA or gDNA.

Sequencing used peripheral blood. The genes are TRBV19 and TRBJ1-4; TRBD1 matches 7 bases. This TCR was recovered from a human donor with COVID-19, enrolled during active disease. The donor label of this sample is uncertain. CDR3 in amino acids: CASRNRGFSTNEKLFF. The CDR3 nucleotides are TGTGCCAGTAGAAACAGGGGATTCTCAACTAATGAAAAACTGTTTTTT.